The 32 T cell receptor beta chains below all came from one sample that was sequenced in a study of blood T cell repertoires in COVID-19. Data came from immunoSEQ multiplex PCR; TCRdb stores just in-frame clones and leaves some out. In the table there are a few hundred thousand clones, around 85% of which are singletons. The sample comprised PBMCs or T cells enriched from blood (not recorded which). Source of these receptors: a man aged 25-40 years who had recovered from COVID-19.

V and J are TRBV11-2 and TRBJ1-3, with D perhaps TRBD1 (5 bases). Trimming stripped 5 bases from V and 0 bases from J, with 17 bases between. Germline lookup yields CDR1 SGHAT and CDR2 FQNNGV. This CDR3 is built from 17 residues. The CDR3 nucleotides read TGTGCCAGCAGCACTGGGGTACAGGTCTTCTCTGGAAACACCATATATTTT. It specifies CASSTGVQVFSGNTIYF.

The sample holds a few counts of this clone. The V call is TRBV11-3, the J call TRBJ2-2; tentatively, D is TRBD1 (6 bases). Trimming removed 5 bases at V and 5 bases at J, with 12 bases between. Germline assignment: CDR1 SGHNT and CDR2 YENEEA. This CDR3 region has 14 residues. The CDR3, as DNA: TGTGCCAGCAGCCTCCTAGGGGGTACCGGGGAGCTGTTTTTT. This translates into CASSLLGGTGELFF.

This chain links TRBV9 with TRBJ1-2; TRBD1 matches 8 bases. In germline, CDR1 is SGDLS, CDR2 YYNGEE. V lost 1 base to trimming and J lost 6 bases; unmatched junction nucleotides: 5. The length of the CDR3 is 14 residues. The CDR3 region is CASSVRTGMDGYTF. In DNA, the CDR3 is TGTGCCAGCAGCGTAAGGACAGGGATGGATGGCTACACCTTC.

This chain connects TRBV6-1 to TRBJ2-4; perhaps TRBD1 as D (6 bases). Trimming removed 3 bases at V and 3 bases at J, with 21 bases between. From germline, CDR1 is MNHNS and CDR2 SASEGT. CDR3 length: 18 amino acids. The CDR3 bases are TGTGCCAGCAGTGAGCCGACGAGGACAGATTGGAGCAAAAACATTCAGTACTTC. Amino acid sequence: CASSEPTRTDWSKNIQYF.

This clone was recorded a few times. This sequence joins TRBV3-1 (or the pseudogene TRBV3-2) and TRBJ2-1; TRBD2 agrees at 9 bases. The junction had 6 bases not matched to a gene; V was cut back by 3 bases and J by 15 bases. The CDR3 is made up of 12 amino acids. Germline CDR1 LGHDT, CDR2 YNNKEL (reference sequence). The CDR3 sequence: CASSQAGGALFF. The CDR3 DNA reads TGTGCCAGCAGCCAGGCGGGAGGGGCTCTGTTCTTC.

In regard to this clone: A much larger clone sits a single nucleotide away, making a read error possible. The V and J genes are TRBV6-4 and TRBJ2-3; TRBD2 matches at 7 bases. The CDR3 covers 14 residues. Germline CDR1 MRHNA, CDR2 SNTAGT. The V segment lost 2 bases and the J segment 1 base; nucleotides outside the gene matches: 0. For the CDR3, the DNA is TGTGCCAGCAGTGACCGGGGGGGCACAGATACGCAGTATTTT. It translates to CASSDRGGTDTQYF.

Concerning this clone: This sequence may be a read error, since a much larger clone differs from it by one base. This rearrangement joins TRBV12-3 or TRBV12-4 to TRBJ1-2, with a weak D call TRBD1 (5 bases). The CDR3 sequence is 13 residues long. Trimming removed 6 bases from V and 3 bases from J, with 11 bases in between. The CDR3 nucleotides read TGTGCCAGCAGCTTACAGGTTTACTATGGCTACACCTTC. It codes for CASSLQVYYGYTF.

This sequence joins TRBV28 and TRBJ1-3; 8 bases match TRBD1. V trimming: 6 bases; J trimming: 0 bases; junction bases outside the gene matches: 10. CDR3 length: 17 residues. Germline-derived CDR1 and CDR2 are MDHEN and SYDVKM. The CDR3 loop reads CASRTTGGSLSGNTIYF. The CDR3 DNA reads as TGTGCCAGCAGAACAACAGGGGGGAGCCTCTCTGGAAACACCATATATTTT. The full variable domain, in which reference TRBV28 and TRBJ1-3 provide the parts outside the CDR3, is DVKVTQSSRYLVKRTGEKVFLECVQDMDHENMFWYRQDPGLGLRLIYFSYDVKMKEKGDIPEGYSVSREKKERFSLILESASTNQTSMYLCASRTTGGSLSGNTIYFGEGSWLTVV.

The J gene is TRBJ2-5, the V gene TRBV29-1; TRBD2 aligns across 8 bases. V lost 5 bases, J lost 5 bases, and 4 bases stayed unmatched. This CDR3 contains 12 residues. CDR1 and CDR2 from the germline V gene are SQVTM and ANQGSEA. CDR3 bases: TGCAGCGTTTATCCGGGGGGGGAGACCCAGTACTTC. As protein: CSVYPGGETQYF. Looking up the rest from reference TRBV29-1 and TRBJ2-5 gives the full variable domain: SAVISQKPSRDICQRGTSLTIQCQVDSQVTMMFWYRQQPGQSLTLIATANQGSEATYESGFVIDKFPISRPNLTFSTLTVSNMSPEDSSIYLCSVYPGGETQYFGPGTRLLVL.

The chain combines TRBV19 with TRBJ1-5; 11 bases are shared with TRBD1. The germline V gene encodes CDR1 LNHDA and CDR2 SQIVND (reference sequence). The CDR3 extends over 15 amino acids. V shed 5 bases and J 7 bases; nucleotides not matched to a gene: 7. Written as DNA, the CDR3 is TGTGCCAGTAGTGTTGGACAGGGGGCTTCCCAGCCCCAGCATTTT. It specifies CASSVGQGASQPQHF.

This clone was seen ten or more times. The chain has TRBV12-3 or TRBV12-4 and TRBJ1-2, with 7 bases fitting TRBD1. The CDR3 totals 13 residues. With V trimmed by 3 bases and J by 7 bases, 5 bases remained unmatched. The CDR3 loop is CASSLRGGAGYTF. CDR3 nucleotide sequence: TGTGCCAGCAGTTTGCGAGGGGGCGCTGGCTACACCTTC.

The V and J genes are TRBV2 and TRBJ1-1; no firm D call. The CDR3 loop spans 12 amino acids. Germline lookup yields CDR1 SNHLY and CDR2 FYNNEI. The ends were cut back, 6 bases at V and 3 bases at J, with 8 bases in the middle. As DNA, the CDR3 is TGTGCCAGCAGCTTATACTACACTGAAGCTTTCTTT. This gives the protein CASSLYYTEAFF.

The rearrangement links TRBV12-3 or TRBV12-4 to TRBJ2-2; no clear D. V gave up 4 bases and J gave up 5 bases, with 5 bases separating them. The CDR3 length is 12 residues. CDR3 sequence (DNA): TGTGCCAGCAGTTCTTATACCGGGGAGCTGTTTTTT. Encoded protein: CASSSYTGELFF.

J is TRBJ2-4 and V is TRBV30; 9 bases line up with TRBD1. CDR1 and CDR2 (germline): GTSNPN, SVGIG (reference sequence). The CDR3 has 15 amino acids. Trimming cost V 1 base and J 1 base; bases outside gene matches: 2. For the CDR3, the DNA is TGTGCCTGGAGTGACGGACAGGGGGCCAAAAACATTCAGTACTTC. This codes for CAWSDGQGAKNIQYF.

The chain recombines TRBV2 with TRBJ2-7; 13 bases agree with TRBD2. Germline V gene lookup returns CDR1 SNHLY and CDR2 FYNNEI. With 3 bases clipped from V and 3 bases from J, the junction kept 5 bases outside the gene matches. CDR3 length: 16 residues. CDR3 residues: CASSDVLAGGLYEQYF. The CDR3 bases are TGTGCCAGCAGTGACGTACTAGCGGGGGGGCTCTACGAGCAGTACTTC.

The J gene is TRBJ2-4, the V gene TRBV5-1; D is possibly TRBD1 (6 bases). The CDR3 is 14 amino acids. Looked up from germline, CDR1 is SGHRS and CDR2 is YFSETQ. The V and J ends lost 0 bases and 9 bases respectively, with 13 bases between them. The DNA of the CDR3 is TGCGCCAGCAGCTTGGACCAGGGGACGGGCATTCAGTACTTC. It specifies CASSLDQGTGIQYF.

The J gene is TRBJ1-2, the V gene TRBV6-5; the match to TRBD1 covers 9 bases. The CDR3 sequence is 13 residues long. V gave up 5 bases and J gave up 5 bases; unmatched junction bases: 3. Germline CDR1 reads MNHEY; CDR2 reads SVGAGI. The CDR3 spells CASSRDREYGYTF. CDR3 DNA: TGTGCCAGCAGTCGGGACAGGGAGTATGGCTACACCTTC.

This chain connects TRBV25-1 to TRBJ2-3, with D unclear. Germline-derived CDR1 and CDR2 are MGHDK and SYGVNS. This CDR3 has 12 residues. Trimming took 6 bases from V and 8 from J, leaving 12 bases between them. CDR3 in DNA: TGTGCCAGCAGCGCCGGGTTCCCTACGCAGTATTTT. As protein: CASSAGFPTQYF.

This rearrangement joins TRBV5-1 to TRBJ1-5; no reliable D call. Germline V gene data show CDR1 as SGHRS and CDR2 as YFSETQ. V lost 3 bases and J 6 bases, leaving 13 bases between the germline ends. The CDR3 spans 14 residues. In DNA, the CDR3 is TGCGCCAGCAGCTGGGCGGGTATGGGTCAGCCCCAGCATTTT. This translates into CASSWAGMGQPQHF.

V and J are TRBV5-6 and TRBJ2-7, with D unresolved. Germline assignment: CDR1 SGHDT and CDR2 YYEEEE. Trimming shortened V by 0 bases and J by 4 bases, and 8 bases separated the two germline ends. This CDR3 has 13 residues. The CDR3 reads CASSLAGVYEQYF. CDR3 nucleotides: TGTGCCAGCAGCTTGGCCGGAGTTTACGAGCAGTACTTC.

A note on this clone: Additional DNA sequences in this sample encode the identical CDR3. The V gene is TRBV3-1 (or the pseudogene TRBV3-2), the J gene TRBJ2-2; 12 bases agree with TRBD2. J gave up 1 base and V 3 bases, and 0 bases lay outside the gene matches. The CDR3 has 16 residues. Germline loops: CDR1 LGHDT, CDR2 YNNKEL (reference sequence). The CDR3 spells CASSQTSGGNTGELFF. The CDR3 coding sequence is TGTGCCAGCAGCCAGACTAGCGGGGGGAACACCGGGGAGCTGTTTTTT.

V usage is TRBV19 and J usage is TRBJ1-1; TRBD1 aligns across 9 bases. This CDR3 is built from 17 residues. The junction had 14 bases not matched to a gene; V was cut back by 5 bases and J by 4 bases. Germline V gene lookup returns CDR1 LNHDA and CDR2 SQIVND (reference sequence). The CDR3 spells CASSPYSGTGRGTEAFF. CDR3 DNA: TGTGCCAGTAGTCCCTACTCCGGGACAGGGAGGGGCACTGAAGCTTTCTTT. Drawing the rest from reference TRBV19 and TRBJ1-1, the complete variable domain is DGGITQSPKYLFRKEGQNVTLSCEQNLNHDAMYWYRQDPGQGLRLIYYSQIVNDFQKGDIAEGYSVSREKKESFPLTVTSAQKNPTAFYLCASSPYSGTGRGTEAFFGQGTRLTVV.

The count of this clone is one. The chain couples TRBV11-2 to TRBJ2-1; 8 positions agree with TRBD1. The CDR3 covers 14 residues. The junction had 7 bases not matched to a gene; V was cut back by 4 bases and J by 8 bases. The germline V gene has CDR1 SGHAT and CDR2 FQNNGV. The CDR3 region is CASSSGQGGYEQFF. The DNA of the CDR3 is TGTGCCAGCAGCTCCGGACAGGGTGGCTATGAGCAGTTCTTC. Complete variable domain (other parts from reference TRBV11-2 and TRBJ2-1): EAGVAQSPRYKIIEKRQSVAFWCNPISGHATLYWYQQILGQGPKLLIQFQNNGVVDDSQLPKDRFSAERLKGVDSTLKIQPAKLEDSAVYLCASSSGQGGYEQFFGPGTRLTVL.

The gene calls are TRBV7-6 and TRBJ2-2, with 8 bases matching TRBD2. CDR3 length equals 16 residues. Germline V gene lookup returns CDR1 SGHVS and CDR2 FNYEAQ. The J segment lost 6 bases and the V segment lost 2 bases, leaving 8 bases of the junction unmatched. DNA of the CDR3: TGTGCCAGCAGCTTAACGCGGGGGGTCAAAGCCGGGGAGCTGTTTTTT. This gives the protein CASSLTRGVKAGELFF.

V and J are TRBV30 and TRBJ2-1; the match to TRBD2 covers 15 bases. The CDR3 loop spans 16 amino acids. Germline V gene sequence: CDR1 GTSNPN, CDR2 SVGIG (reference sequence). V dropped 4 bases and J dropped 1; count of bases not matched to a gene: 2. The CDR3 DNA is TGTGCCTGGAATGGACTAGCGGGGGGGTCCTACAATGAGCAGTTCTTC. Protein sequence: CAWNGLAGGSYNEQFF.

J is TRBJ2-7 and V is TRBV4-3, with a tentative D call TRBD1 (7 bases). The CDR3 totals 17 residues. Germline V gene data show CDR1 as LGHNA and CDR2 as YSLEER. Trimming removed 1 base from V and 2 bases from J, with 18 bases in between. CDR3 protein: CASSQAQGGLTPYEQYF. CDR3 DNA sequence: TGCGCCAGCAGCCAAGCTCAGGGGGGCCTCACCCCCTACGAGCAGTACTTC.

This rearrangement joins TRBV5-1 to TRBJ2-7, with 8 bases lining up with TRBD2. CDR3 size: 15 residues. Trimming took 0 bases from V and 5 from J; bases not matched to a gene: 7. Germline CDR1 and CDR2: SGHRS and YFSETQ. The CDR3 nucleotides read TGCGCCAGCAGCTTGGAACGGGGGGGCCGTAACGAGCAGTACTTC. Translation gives CASSLERGGRNEQYF.

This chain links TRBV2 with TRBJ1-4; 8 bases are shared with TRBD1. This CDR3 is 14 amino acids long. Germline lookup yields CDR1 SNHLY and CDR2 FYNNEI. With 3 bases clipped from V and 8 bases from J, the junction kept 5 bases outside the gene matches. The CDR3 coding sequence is TGTGCCAGCAGTGACAGGGGGCGCGAAGAAAAACTGTTTTTT. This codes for CASSDRGREEKLFF.

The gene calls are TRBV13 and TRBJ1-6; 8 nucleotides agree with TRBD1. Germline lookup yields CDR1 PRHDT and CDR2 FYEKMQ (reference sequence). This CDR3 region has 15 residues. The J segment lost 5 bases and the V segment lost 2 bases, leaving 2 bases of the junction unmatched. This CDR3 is CASSLQDRDNSPLHF. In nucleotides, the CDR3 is TGTGCCAGCAGCTTACAGGACAGGGATAATTCACCCCTCCACTTT.

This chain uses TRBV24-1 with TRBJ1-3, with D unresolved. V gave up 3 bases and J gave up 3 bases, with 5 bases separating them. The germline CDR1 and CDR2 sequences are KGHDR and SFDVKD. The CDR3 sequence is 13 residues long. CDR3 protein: CATSDAYGNTIYF. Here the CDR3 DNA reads TGTGCCACCAGTGATGCCTATGGAAACACCATATATTTT.

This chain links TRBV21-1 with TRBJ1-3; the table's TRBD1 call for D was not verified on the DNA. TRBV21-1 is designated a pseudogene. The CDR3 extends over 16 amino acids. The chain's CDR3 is CASSKGQPISGNTIYF. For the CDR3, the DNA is TGTGCCAGCAGCAAGGGACAGCCTATCTCTGGAAACACCATATATTTT.

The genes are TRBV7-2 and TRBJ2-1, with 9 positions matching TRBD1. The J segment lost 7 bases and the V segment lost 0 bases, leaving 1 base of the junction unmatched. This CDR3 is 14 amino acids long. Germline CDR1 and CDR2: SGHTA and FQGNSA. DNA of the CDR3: TGTGCCAGCAGCTTAGCGGGGACAGGGAATGAGCAGTTCTTC. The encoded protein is CASSLAGTGNEQFF.